This TCR beta chain was retrieved from a study of blood T cell repertoires in COVID-19. On the study more broadly: PBMCs, B-cell-depleted T cells, or T cells were the source of the cDNA or gDNA that made up the material.

The study recruited people aged about 18 to 89 years across roughly 25 US areas. Allocation to cohorts depended on clinical history reported by the participants. V lost 2 bases to trimming and J lost 6 bases, with 14 bases between them. CDR3 length: 14 amino acids. Germline CDR1 MNHNY, CDR2 SVGAGI (reference sequence). Source study methods: From reference gene primer amplification, estimates of nucleated cell counts were derived. Method: immunoSEQ multiplex PCR; TCRdb's copy keeps in-frame clones and lacks some. V, J and clone size are taken as reported in that table, and D and trimming were inferred from the DNA itself. Of some 320,000 clones in the sample, roughly 89% were seen once. This clone is a singleton in its sample.

The chain employs TRBV6-6 and TRBJ2-7, with TRBD2 as a possible D gene (6 bases). The sequence was obtained from a man between 60 and 75 years old who had recovered from COVID-19. Sequenced sample: PBMCs or T cells enriched from blood (not recorded which). CDR3 protein: CASSYRLVLSEQYF. The CDR3 nucleotides are TGTGCCAGCAGTTACAGACTAGTCCTCTCCGAGCAGTACTTC.